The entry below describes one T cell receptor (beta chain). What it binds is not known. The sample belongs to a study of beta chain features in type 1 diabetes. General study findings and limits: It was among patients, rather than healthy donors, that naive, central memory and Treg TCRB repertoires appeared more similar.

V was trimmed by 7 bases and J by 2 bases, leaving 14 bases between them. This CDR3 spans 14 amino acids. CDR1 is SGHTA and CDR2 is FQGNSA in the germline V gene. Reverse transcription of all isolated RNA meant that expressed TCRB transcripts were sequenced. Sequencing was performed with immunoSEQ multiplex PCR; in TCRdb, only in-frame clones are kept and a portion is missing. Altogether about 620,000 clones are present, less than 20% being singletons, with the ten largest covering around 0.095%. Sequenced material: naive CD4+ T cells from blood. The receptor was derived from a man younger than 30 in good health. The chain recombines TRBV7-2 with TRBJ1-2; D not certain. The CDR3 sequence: CASTREPGNYGYTF. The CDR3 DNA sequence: TGTGCCAGCACCCGAGAACCGGGGAACTATGGCTACACCTTC.